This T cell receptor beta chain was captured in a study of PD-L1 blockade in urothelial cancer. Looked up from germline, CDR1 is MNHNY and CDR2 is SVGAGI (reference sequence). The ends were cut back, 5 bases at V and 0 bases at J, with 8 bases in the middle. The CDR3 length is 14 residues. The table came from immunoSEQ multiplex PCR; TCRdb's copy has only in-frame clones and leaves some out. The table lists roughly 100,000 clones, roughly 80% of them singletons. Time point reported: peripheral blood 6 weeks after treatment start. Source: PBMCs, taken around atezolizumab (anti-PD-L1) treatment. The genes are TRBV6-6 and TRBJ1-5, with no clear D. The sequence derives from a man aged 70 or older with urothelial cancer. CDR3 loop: CASSNSYSNQPQHF. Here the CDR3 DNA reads TGTGCCAGCAGTAATAGTTATAGCAATCAGCCCCAGCATTTT.